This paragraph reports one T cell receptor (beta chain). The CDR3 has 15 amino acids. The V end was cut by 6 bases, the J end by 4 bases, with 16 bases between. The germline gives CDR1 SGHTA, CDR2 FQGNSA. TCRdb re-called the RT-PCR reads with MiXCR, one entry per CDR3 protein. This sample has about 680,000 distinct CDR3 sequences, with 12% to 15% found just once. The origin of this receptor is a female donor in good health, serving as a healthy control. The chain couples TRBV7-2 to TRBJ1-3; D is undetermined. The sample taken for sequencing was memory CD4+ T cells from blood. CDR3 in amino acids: CASSSIPASGNTIYF. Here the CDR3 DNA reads TGTGCCAGCAGTAGTATACCCGCGAGCGGAAACACCATATATTTT.